The 13 T cell receptor beta chains below come from one sample, sequenced in a study of CD8 T cells in ankylosing spondylitis (dated by TCRdb to about 2017). Libraries were built with 5' RACE. TCRdb records Illumina HiSeq 2500 as the sequencer. The public reads were reanalyzed by TCRdb: fastp trimming at Q25, MiXCR alignment, in-frame beta chains only. Every CDR3 protein is listed once, alongside the most common genes and DNA of its rows. Here the sample has 190,000 or so distinct CDR3 sequences; roughly 13% occur a single time. More than 15% of the sample is held by the ten biggest clonotypes. The sample comprised blood, either unsorted or a sorted T cell fraction (not recorded which). These receptor sequences come from a male donor with ankylosing spondylitis or in good health (not recorded which).

The chain uses TRBV4-1 and TRBJ2-3, with D possibly matching TRBD2 (6 bases). Between the trimmed V and J ends, which lost 1 base and 2 bases, there was a span of 13 bases. The CDR3 extends over 16 amino acids. Germline-derived CDR1 and CDR2 are MGHRA and YSYEKL. CDR3 loop: CASSQGAGTLTDTQYF. CDR3 in DNA: TGCGCCAGCAGCCAAGGGGCGGGGACGCTCACAGATACGCAGTATTTT.

This clonotype was observed many times. This rearrangement joins TRBV20-1 to TRBJ1-2; D gene uncertain. With 5 bases removed from V and 4 bases from J, the gap between germline ends came to 17 bases. Germline V gene data show CDR1 as DFQATT and CDR2 as SNEGSKA (reference sequence). CDR3 length: 14 amino acids. CDR3 protein: CSAVKLTVSYGYTF. DNA for the CDR3: TGCAGTGCTGTAAAACTAACAGTTTCCTATGGCTACACCTTC.

This chain joins TRBV6-2 or TRBV6-3 and TRBJ2-2; the D gene is possibly TRBD2 (6 bases). Germline V lookup: CDR1 MNHEY, CDR2 SVGEGT. CDR3 length equals 16 residues. The V gene lost 0 bases and the J gene lost 9 bases, with 17 bases spanning the gap. CDR3 DNA: TGTGCCAGCAGTTACTCGAGTTCTGGCGGGAACCGGGAGCTGTTTTTT. It codes for CASSYSSSGGNRELFF.

J is TRBJ2-1 and V is TRBV5-1; 12 positions match TRBD2. The germline gives CDR1 SGHRS, CDR2 YFSETQ. This CDR3 comprises 15 residues. V was clipped by 4 bases and J by 6 bases; unmatched bases: 5. Written as DNA, the CDR3 is TGCGCCAGCAGCCAGGGACTAGCGGGTACCAATGAGCAGTTCTTC. It encodes CASSQGLAGTNEQFF.

This clonotype was observed at least ten times. The chain uses TRBV29-1 and TRBJ2-7; D not resolved. V was cut by 3 bases and J by 0 bases, with 9 bases left in between. This CDR3 has 13 amino acids. In germline, CDR1 is SQVTM, CDR2 ANQGSEA. The CDR3 loop reads CSVEGFDSYEQYF. CDR3 DNA: TGCAGCGTTGAGGGGTTCGACTCCTACGAGCAGTACTTC.

Only one count was recorded for this clonotype. The chain is built from TRBV30 and TRBJ2-3; D is possibly TRBD1 or TRBD2 (6 bases each). The germline V gene has CDR1 GTSNPN and CDR2 SVGIG (reference sequence). The CDR3 has 13 residues. V lost 5 bases to trimming and J lost 5 bases, with 14 bases between them. The CDR3 region is CAWVVKGGDTQYF. The CDR3 nucleotides read TGTGCCTGGGTCGTGAAGGGGGGAGATACGCAGTATTTT.

This chain's CDR3 is CSARSPNYNEQFF. In DNA form, the CDR3 reads TGCAGTGCTAGATCGCCCAACTACAATGAGCAGTTCTTC. This chain connects TRBV20-1 to TRBJ2-1; D remains ambiguous. CDR1 DFQATT and CDR2 SNEGSKA come from the germline V gene (reference sequence). The CDR3 is made up of 13 amino acids. V lost 2 bases and J lost 3, with 8 bases in between.

This sequence joins TRBV11-2 and TRBJ2-5, with a possible D match to TRBD1 (5 bases). The CDR3 sequence is 14 residues long. Per the germline V gene, CDR1 is SGHAT and CDR2 is FQNNGV. With 3 bases removed from V and 3 bases from J, the gap between germline ends came to 11 bases. The CDR3 nucleotides are TGTGCCAGCAGCTTGGTGGGCAGGGAAGAGACCCAGTACTTC. Residues: CASSLVGREETQYF.

This clonotype was picked up a small number of times. This chain connects TRBV7-9 to TRBJ2-7; 10 bases agree with TRBD2. The CDR3 extends over 14 amino acids. J gave up 7 bases and V 3 bases, and 6 bases lay outside the gene matches. Per germline, CDR1 SEHNR and CDR2 FQNEAQ (reference sequence). The CDR3 coding sequence is TGTGCCAGCAGCTTCAGCGGGAGGGCCGGAGAGCAGTACTTC. Its translation: CASSFSGRAGEQYF.

The chain joins TRBV5-1 to TRBJ2-7; D uncertain. The V gene lost 0 bases and the J gene lost 7 bases, with 20 bases spanning the gap. This CDR3 has 16 amino acids. The germline V gene encodes CDR1 SGHRS and CDR2 YFSETQ. The CDR3 nucleotides read TGCGCCAGCAGCTTGGAGGGATTGGTAGCCAGCCCGGAGCAGTACTTC. This codes for CASSLEGLVASPEQYF.

This clonotype has only a few counts. The gene calls are TRBV4-1 and TRBJ2-6; 9 positions agree with TRBD1. V was clipped by 4 bases and J by 0 bases; unmatched bases: 7. CDR3 length: 18 amino acids. Germline CDR1 and CDR2: MGHRA and YSYEKL. The CDR3 loop is CASSLGQGRNSGANVLTF. The CDR3 DNA follows: TGCGCCAGCAGCCTTGGACAGGGGAGGAACTCTGGGGCCAACGTCCTGACTTTC.

This clonotype turned up a few times. The genes are TRBV9 and TRBJ2-7, with D maybe TRBD2 (5 bases). Per germline, CDR1 SGDLS and CDR2 YYNGEE. V shed 4 bases and J shed 5 bases, with 13 bases lying between them. CDR3 length equals 13 residues. The CDR3 protein is CASSPVNSDEQYF. The DNA for the CDR3 is TGTGCCAGCAGCCCCGTGAATAGCGACGAGCAGTACTTC. Using reference TRBV9 and TRBJ2-7 for the parts outside the CDR3, the full variable domain is DSGVTQTPKHLITATGQRVTLRCSPRSGDLSVYWYQQSLDQGLQFLIQYYNGEERAKGNILERFSAQQFPDLHSELNLSSLELGDSALYFCASSPVNSDEQYFGPGTRLTVT.

There are a few counts of this clonotype. V usage is TRBV29-1 and J usage is TRBJ2-1; 8 nucleotides line up with TRBD2. V dropped 3 bases and J dropped 8; count of bases not matched to a gene: 9. The length of the CDR3 is 14 residues. CDR1 is SQVTM, CDR2 ANQGSEA, per germline. The CDR3 spells CSVEVGSGSHEQFF. The CDR3 region has the DNA TGCAGCGTTGAGGTTGGGAGCGGGAGCCATGAGCAGTTCTTC.